This section outlines one T cell receptor (beta chain) sequence together with its context. Its antigen is unidentified. The genomic DNA of each subset was split evenly across several immunoSEQ plates. This table comes from immunoSEQ multiplex PCR, and its TCRdb copy is limited to in-frame clones, with some not included. The table shows about 600,000 clones, with around 76% occurring only once. The CDR3 is 15 amino acids. The junction had 6 bases not matched to a gene; V was cut back by 4 bases and J by 5 bases. Germline V CDR1 and CDR2: SGHRS, YFSETQ. This entry belongs to a study of shared clonotypes between healthy human individuals. In the study overall: The people who gave samples were a couple of women and a few men aged 18 to 49.

The donor cohort consisted entirely of Caucasian adults residing in Nashville, Tennessee. Overall study results and limits: Sampling was confined to blood; repertoires within tissues likely differ.

Sequencing was carried out using PBMCs. The chain couples TRBV5-1 to TRBJ1-5, with 10 bases identical to TRBD1. The receptor was derived from a woman aged 40 to 50 in good health. Some clones in this sample may be carry-over from other donors' samples. CDR3 DNA sequence: TGCGCCAGCAGCGCGACAGGGGGCGGTGATCAGCCCCAGCATTTT. This translates into CASSATGGGDQPQHF. Full variable domain (outside the CDR3, taken from reference TRBV5-1 and TRBJ1-5): KAGVTQTPRYLIKTRGQQVTLSCSPISGHRSVSWYQQTPGQGLQFLFEYFSETQRNKGNFPGRFSGRQFSNSRSEMNVSTLELGDSALYLCASSATGGGDQPQHFGDGTRLSIL.